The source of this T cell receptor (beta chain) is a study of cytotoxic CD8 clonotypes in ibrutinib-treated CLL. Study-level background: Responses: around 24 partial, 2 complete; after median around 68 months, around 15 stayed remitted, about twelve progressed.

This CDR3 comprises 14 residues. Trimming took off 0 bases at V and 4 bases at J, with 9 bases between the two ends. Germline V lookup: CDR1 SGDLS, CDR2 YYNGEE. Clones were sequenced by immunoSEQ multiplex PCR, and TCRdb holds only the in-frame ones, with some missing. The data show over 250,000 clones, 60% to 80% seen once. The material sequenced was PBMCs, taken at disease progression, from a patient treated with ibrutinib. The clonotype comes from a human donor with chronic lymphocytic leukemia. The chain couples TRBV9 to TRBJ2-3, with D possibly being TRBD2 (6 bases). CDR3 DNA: TGTGCCAGCAGCGTAGACTCGGGAGCAGATACGCAGTATTTT. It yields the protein CASSVDSGADTQYF.